The clone carrying this T cell receptor beta chain was counted many times. Its specificity is not known. This specimen comes from a study of T cell repertoires in cytomegalovirus infection. The overall study: Both a matching HLA type and CMV infection were indicated by public TCR beta signatures. Study results and limitations: Summed frequency of shared TCR beta families picked out CMV carriers who also had the relevant HLA.

The V and J ends lost 0 bases and 4 bases respectively, with 12 bases between them. The germline gives CDR1 SGHAT, CDR2 FQNNGV. This CDR3 has 15 amino acids. TCRdb fed the reads into MiXCR, producing one record per CDR3 protein. The sample has about 900,000 distinct CDR3 sequences, roughly 30% seen once. This sequence joins TRBV11-2 and TRBJ1-2; no clear D gene. The specimen was cultured CD8+ T cells from PBMCs, collected from culture after CMV antigen stimulation. The receptor comes from a human donor in good health (CMV status not recorded). Some clones in this sample may be carry-over from other donors' samples. Here the CDR3 reads CASSLEGGHGYGYTF. The CDR3 coding sequence is TGTGCCAGCAGCTTAGAGGGCGGGCACGGCTATGGCTACACCTTC. Variable domain in full (rest from reference TRBV11-2 and TRBJ1-2): EAGVAQSPRYKIIEKRQSVAFWCNPISGHATLYWYQQILGQGPKLLIQFQNNGVVDDSQLPKDRFSAERLKGVDSTLKIQPAKLEDSAVYLCASSLEGGHGYGYTFGSGTRLTVV.